This TCR beta chain derives from a study of regulatory T cells in long-lasting Graves disease. Study-level points and caveats: Analyses excluded thyroid tissue, covering peripheral blood alone.

Time point: newly diagnosed GD, antithyroid drugs for less than 3 months. Construction of the TCR library relied on RNA isolated from PBMCs. American Thyroid Association guidelines served as the basis for diagnosing Graves' disease. There are 15 residues in the CDR3. The germline V gene encodes CDR1 MNHEY and CDR2 SVGEGT. J was trimmed by 6 bases and V by 5 bases; bases with no gene match: 8. CDR3-region Arm-PCR and iRepertoire HTBI primers produced the TCR beta libraries. Using its own MiXCR run on the multiplex PCR reads, TCRdb lists one record per CDR3 protein. The sample contains some 490,000 distinct CDR3 sequences, around 12% of which appear only once. A remark on this clonotype: The antigen is not known.

Another study also made use of these data, one on T cells in Graves' hyperthyroidism and ophthalmopathy.

The material was peripheral blood mononuclear cells (PBMCs), obtained at new diagnosis, from a patient treated with antithyroid drugs. This rearrangement joins TRBV6-2 or TRBV6-3 to TRBJ2-1; 9 bases are a match to TRBD2. The source of this sequence is a woman between 25 and 40 years old with Graves disease. The CDR3: CASSPLAGAGNEQFF. The CDR3 region has the DNA TGTGCCAGCAGTCCGTTAGCGGGAGCGGGCAATGAGCAGTTCTTC.